The 24 T cell receptor beta chains reported below all come from one sample, sequenced in a study of T cells in localized non-small cell lung cancer. The data were produced by immunoSEQ multiplex PCR, yet TCRdb's version contains in-frame clones alone and is incomplete. Here the sample spans 1,500 to 2,000 clones, nearly 25% being singletons. This material consisted of normal lung tissue next to the tumor, taken before any cancer treatment. The receptors were sampled from a male donor aged 60 or over with stage II squamous cell lung carcinoma.

The chain couples TRBV9 to TRBJ1-3; D uncertain. Germline CDR1 reads SGDLS; CDR2 reads YYNGEE. The CDR3 has 16 amino acids. V lost 4 bases and J 0 bases, leaving 14 bases between the germline ends. CDR3 DNA: TGTGCCAGCAGCCCCCGGACCGCAAGCTCTGGAAACACCATATATTTT. Translating it yields CASSPRTASSGNTIYF.

The V gene is TRBV6-8, the J gene TRBJ2-1; possibly TRBD1 for D (6 bases). The ends were cut back, 2 bases at V and 6 bases at J, with 17 bases in the middle. Germline V gene lookup returns CDR1 MNHGY and CDR2 SAAAGT. The CDR3 consists of 16 residues. The CDR3 region is CASSYPGSRGGNEQFF. The CDR3 bases are TGTGCCAGCAGTTACCCGGGGAGCCGAGGGGGCAATGAGCAGTTCTTC.

V usage is TRBV19 and J usage is TRBJ2-6; no clear D. This CDR3 is built from 16 residues. V was trimmed by 6 bases and J by 1 base, leaving 13 bases between them. CDR1 and CDR2 from the germline V gene are LNHDA and SQIVND (reference sequence). The CDR3 region has the DNA TGTGCCAGTAGACAGATACCAATATCTGGGGCCAACGTCCTGACTTTC. Its translation is CASRQIPISGANVLTF.

By its share, this clone is medium-sized. This chain joins TRBV2 and TRBJ2-6; D gene uncertain. Germline CDR1 SNHLY, CDR2 FYNNEI. V lost 4 bases to trimming and J lost 0 bases, with 10 bases between them. CDR3 length: 16 amino acids. The CDR3, as DNA: TGTGCCAGCAGTGTAATTAGCAGCTCTGGGGCCAACGTCCTGACTTTC. It yields the protein CASSVISSSGANVLTF.

The J gene is TRBJ1-3, the V gene TRBV19, with 8 bases matching TRBD1. The CDR3 sequence is 15 residues long. The germline gives CDR1 LNHDA, CDR2 SQIVND (reference sequence). Trimming removed 8 bases from V and 1 base from J; junction bases left unmatched: 7. CDR3 amino acids: CASAGGARSGNTIYF. CDR3 coding DNA: TGTGCCAGTGCAGGGGGCGCGCGATCTGGAAACACCATATATTTT.

The CDR3 DNA sequence: TGTGCCAGCAGCCTCCCCACAGGGACGGGGACTGAAGCTTTCTTT. This sequence encodes CASSLPTGTGTEAFF. The V and J genes are TRBV28 and TRBJ1-1, with D tentatively TRBD1 (6 bases). The germline gives CDR1 MDHEN, CDR2 SYDVKM. The CDR3 length is 15 residues. V was clipped by 6 bases and J by 5 bases, with 19 bases between them.

This clone is termed medium-sized. V and J are TRBV4-1 and TRBJ2-4; D possibly corresponds to TRBD2 (6 bases). Germline CDR1 is MGHRA and CDR2 is YSYEKL. Trimming removed 1 base at V and 2 bases at J, with 9 bases between. The CDR3 totals 15 residues. CDR3 in DNA: TGCGCCAGCAGCCAAGGCGGGGTCACCAAAAACATTCAGTACTTC. The encoded protein is CASSQGGVTKNIQYF.

This clone has just a few counts. This chain uses TRBV4-1 with TRBJ1-1; tentative D call: TRBD1 (6 bases). Germline V CDR1 and CDR2: MGHRA, YSYEKL. The CDR3 sequence is 18 residues long. Trimming took off 1 base at V and 5 bases at J, with 23 bases between the two ends. CDR3 sequence: CASSQGGSGQRDRTEAFF. The CDR3 DNA sequence: TGCGCCAGCAGCCAAGGGGGTTCCGGACAGAGGGATAGGACTGAAGCTTTCTTT.

Only a few counts were recorded for this clone. V and J are TRBV6-8 and TRBJ1-1; a weak D match, TRBD1 (6 bases). V was clipped by 6 bases and J by 7 bases, with 18 bases between them. The CDR3 loop spans 14 amino acids. Germline loops: CDR1 MNHGY, CDR2 SAAAGT. The CDR3 spells CASRPGTRFVEAFF. CDR3 in DNA: TGTGCCAGCAGACCCGGGACAAGGTTTGTTGAAGCTTTCTTT.

This clone was counted only a few times. The rearrangement uses TRBV9 and TRBJ1-3; D is possibly TRBD1 (5 bases). The CDR3 extends over 17 amino acids. Per germline, CDR1 SGDLS and CDR2 YYNGEE. Trimming stripped 0 bases from V and 8 bases from J, with 21 bases between. The CDR3 DNA reads TGTGCCAGCAGCGTAGCGTGGCAGGACACCGTAGGAGACACCATATATTTT. It encodes CASSVAWQDTVGDTIYF.

This chain joins TRBV6-8 and TRBJ1-6; 7 bases are a match to TRBD1. With V trimmed by 5 bases and J by 10 bases, 11 bases remained unmatched. Germline loops: CDR1 MNHGY, CDR2 SAAAGT. The CDR3 sequence is 15 residues long. The CDR3 DNA reads TGTGCCAGCAGTGTTGAGCAGGGGGGTCGCTCACCCCTCCACTTT. The encoded protein is CASSVEQGGRSPLHF.

The chain employs TRBV7-4 and TRBJ2-3, with 8 bases identical to TRBD2. CDR3 length equals 15 residues. Germline assignment: CDR1 SGHVT and CDR2 SQSDAQ. J was trimmed by 5 bases and V by 5 bases; bases with no gene match: 9. The CDR3 region is CASSLRTRGGDTQYF. CDR3 sequence (DNA): TGTGCCAGCAGCCTGCGGACCCGGGGGGGAGATACGCAGTATTTT.

This clone was detected a few times. The chain combines TRBV11-3 with TRBJ1-1; a possible D gene is TRBD1 (6 bases). The V end lost 3 bases, the J end lost 3 bases, and 11 bases lay between the germline ends. This CDR3 has 14 residues. Germline V gives CDR1 SGHNT, CDR2 YENEEA. This CDR3 reads CASSLDRTYTEAFF. The CDR3 DNA reads TGTGCCAGCAGCTTGGACAGAACCTACACTGAAGCTTTCTTT.

The CDR3 DNA is TGTGCCTGGAGGAGGTCTCGGGGCATCACGAATGCCTACACCTTC. Residues: CAWRRSRGITNAYTF. The V call is TRBV30, the J call TRBJ1-2; possible D gene TRBD1, 5 bases. The germline CDR1 and CDR2 sequences are GTSNPN and SVGIG (reference sequence). The CDR3 is 15 residues long. Deletions cut 3 bases from V and 10 bases from J, with 24 bases between.

This clone is medium-sized in the sample. This chain connects TRBV11-3 to TRBJ1-1; 11 nucleotides agree with TRBD1. Unmatched junction bases numbered 2, after V lost 1 base and J lost 4 bases. The CDR3 spans 15 residues. CDR1 is SGHNT, CDR2 YENEEA, per germline. CDR3 nucleotides: TGTGCCAGCAGCTTAGGGGGGACAGGGGGCACTGAAGCTTTCTTT. Translated, it gives CASSLGGTGGTEAFF.

The chain recombines TRBV30 with TRBJ2-7, with 8 bases lining up with TRBD1. CDR1 is GTSNPN, CDR2 SVGIG, per germline (reference sequence). The CDR3 runs to 11 residues. V dropped 7 bases and J dropped 3; count of bases not matched to a gene: 2. CDR3 coding DNA: TGTGCCTCCGGACAGGGCTACGAGCAGTACTTC. It specifies CASGQGYEQYF.

This chain joins TRBV9 and TRBJ1-1, with D unclear. Per germline, CDR1 SGDLS and CDR2 YYNGEE. CDR3 length: 15 residues. The ends were cut back, 0 bases at V and 4 bases at J, with 13 bases in the middle. CDR3 bases: TGTGCCAGCAGCGTAGAAGCGTCGACGGGCACTGAAGCTTTCTTT. Residues: CASSVEASTGTEAFF.

The chain couples TRBV18 to TRBJ1-5; no definite D call. With 2 bases removed from V and 5 bases from J, the gap between germline ends came to 16 bases. The CDR3 is 16 amino acids. The germline CDR1 and CDR2 sequences are KGHSH and LQKENI. The CDR3 region is CASSPGSTGRDQPQHF. CDR3 sequence (DNA): TGTGCCAGCTCACCAGGGTCAACCGGAAGGGATCAGCCCCAGCATTTT.

This clone was detected a few times. The V and J genes are TRBV28 and TRBJ1-1; tentative D call: TRBD1 (5 bases). Deletions cut 10 bases from V and 1 base from J, with 13 bases between. The CDR3 is 13 amino acids. Germline values: CDR1 MDHEN, CDR2 SYDVKM. DNA for the CDR3: TGTGCCACCCTACGGGGGGGGAACACTGAAGCTTTCTTT. Its translation is CATLRGGNTEAFF.

By sample fraction, this clone is medium-sized. This chain joins TRBV11-3 and TRBJ1-5; D gene ambiguous. The V gene lost 3 bases and the J gene lost 3 bases, with 12 bases spanning the gap. This CDR3 is 15 amino acids long. In germline, CDR1 is SGHNT, CDR2 YENEEA. The CDR3 loop reads CASSLEGGDNQPQHF. The DNA of the CDR3 is TGTGCCAGCAGCTTGGAAGGTGGAGACAATCAGCCCCAGCATTTT.

The V call is TRBV19, the J call TRBJ1-1, with D tentatively TRBD1 (5 bases). The CDR3 is made up of 17 amino acids. V shed 5 bases and J shed 0 bases, with 19 bases lying between them. Germline V lookup: CDR1 LNHDA, CDR2 SQIVND (reference sequence). This chain's CDR3 is CASSRVVGTLMNTEAFF. The CDR3 bases are TGTGCCAGTAGTCGCGTCGTCGGGACCCTCATGAACACTGAAGCTTTCTTT.

This chain uses TRBV28 with TRBJ2-7, with a weak D call TRBD1 (6 bases). The CDR3 sequence is 17 residues long. V was cut by 6 bases and J by 2 bases, with 23 bases left in between. Germline V lookup: CDR1 MDHEN, CDR2 SYDVKM. The DNA for the CDR3 is TGTGCCAGCAGATATGATACAGGGATCCTGAGGGCCTACGAGCAGTACTTC. This codes for CASRYDTGILRAYEQYF.

The genes are TRBV11-3 and TRBJ2-7; TRBD1 is a possible D gene (5 bases). From germline, CDR1 is SGHNT and CDR2 YENEEA. CDR3 length equals 15 residues. Trimming removed 5 bases from V and 5 bases from J, with 19 bases in between. CDR3 region: CASSLIGRAGNEQYF. In DNA form, the CDR3 reads TGTGCCAGCAGCCTAATCGGCAGGGCAGGGAACGAGCAGTACTTC.

This chain connects TRBV30 to TRBJ1-6, with a tentative D call TRBD1 (5 bases). The germline CDR1 and CDR2 sequences are GTSNPN and SVGIG (reference sequence). Trimming shortened V by 7 bases and J by 6 bases, and 13 bases separated the two germline ends. This CDR3 spans 13 amino acids. CDR3 DNA sequence: TGTGCCTCCACGTCAAGGGGTAATTCACCCCTCCACTTT. Its translation: CASTSRGNSPLHF.